This section outlines one T cell receptor (beta chain) sequence together with its context. Cohort 3 donors counted as recovered after two negative PCRs, clearance, or resolved symptoms. V was trimmed by 7 bases and J by 6 bases, leaving 15 bases between them. Germline V lookup: CDR1 MNHEY, CDR2 SVGAGI. The CDR3 consists of 13 residues. These data are taken from a study of blood T cell repertoires in COVID-19. Methods used by the authors: Amplifying reference gene primers gave estimates of nucleated cell counts. Data came from immunoSEQ multiplex PCR; TCRdb stores just in-frame clones and leaves some out. V, J and clone size are taken as reported in that table, and D and trimming were inferred from the DNA itself. The sample has more than 250,000 clones, approximately 89% seen once.

The sequenced material came from PBMCs or T cells enriched from blood (not recorded which). This chain connects TRBV6-5 to TRBJ1-1; a weak D match, TRBD1 (6 bases). The sequence came from a woman in her 30s who had recovered from COVID-19. CDR3 coding DNA: TGTGCCAGCACCCGCGGGGGCGATGCTGAAGCTTTCTTT. Residues: CASTRGGDAEAFF.